This TCR beta chain was captured by sequencing in a study of control samples from healthy donors and cancer patients. Assay: immunoSEQ multiplex PCR; the TCRdb copy retains only in-frame clones and omits some. The repertoire includes 200,000 or so clones, 85% to 95% of them detected once, and less than 1.6% sits in the top ten. There are 16 residues in the CDR3. V was clipped by 4 bases and J by 5 bases, with 20 bases between them. Germline-derived CDR1 and CDR2 are SGHTA and FQGNSA. This sequence originates from a man aged 50-59 years in good health. V is TRBV7-2 and J is TRBJ2-5, with TRBD1 as a possible D gene (5 bases). The sample was blood. The CDR3 nucleotides are TGTGCCAGCAGCTCATACCAGGACCCAAAGGGGGAGACCCAGTACTTC. This gives the protein CASSSYQDPKGETQYF.